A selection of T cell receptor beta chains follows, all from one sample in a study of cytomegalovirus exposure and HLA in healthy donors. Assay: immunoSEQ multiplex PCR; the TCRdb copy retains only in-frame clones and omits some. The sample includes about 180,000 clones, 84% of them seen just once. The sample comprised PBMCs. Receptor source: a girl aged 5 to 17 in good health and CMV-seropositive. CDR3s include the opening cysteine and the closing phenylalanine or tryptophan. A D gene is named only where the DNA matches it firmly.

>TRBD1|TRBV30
CAWSDTIDRGIYEQYF
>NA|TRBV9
CASSVAEGLYTDTQYF
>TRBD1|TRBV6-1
CAGTGTGDTGELFF
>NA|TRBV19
CASSIGSGDAFF
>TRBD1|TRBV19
CASSATGTGFRTEAFF
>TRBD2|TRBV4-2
CASSQDVDSGALSTDTQYF
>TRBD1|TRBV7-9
CASRWTGMNTEAFF
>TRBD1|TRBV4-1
CASSQVIGTANYGYTF
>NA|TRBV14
CASSQGAPGDGYTF
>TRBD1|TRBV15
CATTPTGGQGYNEQFF
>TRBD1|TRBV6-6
CASTRGQWNEKLFF
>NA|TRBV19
CASRNGGYGYTF
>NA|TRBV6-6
CASSLPGEQFF
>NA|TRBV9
CASSVGFGSGNTIYF
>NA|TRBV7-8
CASSYTDGESTDTQYF
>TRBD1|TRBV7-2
CASSSRGQPEAFF
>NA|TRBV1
CTSSHKDRGDYGYTF
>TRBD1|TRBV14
CASSLRETGINAEAFF
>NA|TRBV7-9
CASSWVRGEKLFF
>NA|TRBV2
CASSEEILRDTIYF
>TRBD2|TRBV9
CASSSGRIKTSGLAETQYF
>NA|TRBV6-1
CASSVQGGNEQFF
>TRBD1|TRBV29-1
CSVRTGEAFF